These 15 T cell receptor beta chains were all obtained from the same sample, sequenced in a study of T-cell memory formation after mild COVID-19. One entry per CDR3 protein, called by TCRdb with MiXCR from the 5' RACE reads. The sample yields under 300,000 distinct CDR3 sequences, 16% seen once. Source material: PBMCs or a T cell subset sorted from them (not recorded which). These receptors all stem from a man younger than 30 who had mild COVID-19 (a few samples of this study predate the infection). Cell type and time point are not known.

This clonotype has a count of ten or more. The chain combines TRBV4-3 with TRBJ1-2; D unresolved. Germline V CDR1 and CDR2: LGHNA, YSLEER. This CDR3 has 14 residues. V lost 1 base and J 0 bases, leaving 6 bases between the germline ends. The CDR3 DNA follows: TGCGCCAGCAGCCAAGGAGGGACTAACTATGGCTACACCTTC. It encodes CASSQGGTNYGYTF.

The V and J genes are TRBV5-1 and TRBJ2-1, with 9 bases fitting TRBD1. There are 15 residues in the CDR3. Per the germline V gene, CDR1 is SGHRS and CDR2 is YFSETQ. V gave up 2 bases and J gave up 5 bases; unmatched junction bases: 5. The CDR3 reads CASSFRQGVNNEQFF. The CDR3 DNA reads TGCGCCAGCAGCTTTAGACAGGGGGTGAACAATGAGCAGTTCTTC.

This clonotype was seen only once. This chain joins TRBV18 and TRBJ1-5, with unresolved D. Germline values: CDR1 KGHSH, CDR2 LQKENI. V was trimmed by 6 bases and J by 3 bases, leaving 12 bases between them. The CDR3 loop spans 14 amino acids. The CDR3 bases are TGTGCCAGCTCCACTGCGGGGAACAATCAGCCCCAGCATTTT. Protein sequence: CASSTAGNNQPQHF. The variable domain in full, completed from reference TRBV18 and TRBJ1-5, reads NAGVMQNPRHLVRRRGQEARLRCSPMKGHSHVYWYRQLPEEGLKFMVYLQKENIIDESGMPKERFSAEFPKEGPSILRIQQVVRGDSAAYFCASSTAGNNQPQHFGDGTRLSIL.

The chain combines TRBV12-3 or TRBV12-4 with TRBJ2-5, with TRBD1 matching 10 bases. The CDR3 is 15 amino acids. V was clipped by 6 bases and J by 4 bases; unmatched bases: 8. This CDR3 reads CASSWSGTGVETQYF. Here the CDR3 DNA reads TGTGCCAGCAGCTGGTCCGGGACAGGGGTAGAGACCCAGTACTTC.

The rearrangement links TRBV16 to TRBJ2-3; TRBD1 is a possible D gene (7 bases). V dropped 7 bases and J dropped 0 bases, with 14 bases sitting between them. The germline CDR1 and CDR2 sequences are KGHSY and FQNENV. The CDR3 is 15 residues long. Here the CDR3 DNA reads TGTGCCAGCATCCAGGAGGGGGCTAGCACAGATACGCAGTATTTT. This encodes CASIQEGASTDTQYF.

This chain links TRBV6-2 or TRBV6-3 with TRBJ2-2; D may match TRBD1 or TRBD2 (5 bases each). The CDR3 has 19 residues. Germline assignment: CDR1 MNHEY and CDR2 SVGEGT. V shed 0 bases and J shed 0 bases, with 17 bases lying between them. The CDR3 DNA reads as TGTGCCAGCAGTTACTCGATCTCTCGGGACGCGACGAACACCGGGGAGCTGTTTTTT. This gives the protein CASSYSISRDATNTGELFF.

This chain connects TRBV7-2 to TRBJ1-1; possible D gene TRBD1, 6 bases. V was pared by 5 bases and J by 8 bases, with 12 bases between. This CDR3 is 12 amino acids long. Germline CDR1 and CDR2: SGHTA and FQGNSA. CDR3 coding DNA: TGTGCCAGCAGCGTACAGGGTAGGGAAGCTTTCTTT. It yields the protein CASSVQGREAFF.

The chain employs TRBV4-1 and TRBJ1-5; 9 nucleotides line up with TRBD1. Germline trimming cut 0 bases from V and 7 bases from J; bases unmatched to any gene: 4. The CDR3 runs to 15 residues. Germline values: CDR1 MGHRA, CDR2 YSYEKL. The CDR3 region has the DNA TGCGCCAGCAGCCAAGAGGGACAGGGCTCGCAGCCCCAGCATTTT. Translated, it gives CASSQEGQGSQPQHF.

The chain has TRBV24-1 and TRBJ2-5, with 10 bases aligning to TRBD2. The CDR3 sequence is 18 residues long. Unmatched junction bases numbered 11, after V lost 5 bases and J lost 0 bases. Per germline, CDR1 KGHDR and CDR2 SFDVKD. The CDR3 protein is CATSGPTLLAGYQETQYF. In nucleotides, the CDR3 is TGTGCCACCAGTGGCCCGACCCTACTAGCGGGGTACCAAGAGACCCAGTACTTC.

In this sample, this clonotype turned up many times. The V and J genes are TRBV12-3 or TRBV12-4 and TRBJ1-3; 9 bases match TRBD1. V was clipped by 6 bases and J by 2 bases; unmatched bases: 11. This CDR3 is 17 amino acids long. This CDR3 is CASSHRDRDPPGNTIYF. The CDR3 region has the DNA TGTGCCAGCAGCCACCGGGACAGGGACCCTCCTGGAAACACCATATATTTT.

The chain has TRBV12-3 or TRBV12-4 and TRBJ2-7; TRBD1 matches 9 bases. This CDR3 is 13 amino acids long. V shed 3 bases and J 7 bases; nucleotides not matched to a gene: 4. CDR3 sequence (DNA): TGTGCCAGCAGTTTGGGGGGACAGGGAGAGCAGTACGTC. Protein sequence: CASSLGGQGEQYV.

The chain uses TRBV18 and TRBJ2-2; no definite D call. This CDR3 spans 12 amino acids. CDR1 and CDR2 (germline): KGHSH, LQKENI. With 10 bases removed from V and 5 bases from J, the gap between germline ends came to 11 bases. The CDR3 DNA follows: TGTGCCACCACTACGAGTACCGGGGAGCTGTTTTTT. This encodes CATTTSTGELFF.

The sample holds a few counts of this clonotype. The J gene is TRBJ1-5, the V gene TRBV30; the D is unclear. Germline assignment: CDR1 GTSNPN and CDR2 SVGIG (reference sequence). There are 14 residues in the CDR3. V lost 0 bases to trimming and J lost 9 bases, with 15 bases between them. The CDR3 here is CAWSVAGPMRPQHF. CDR3 nucleotide sequence: TGTGCCTGGAGTGTGGCAGGCCCCATGAGGCCCCAGCATTTT.

Only a few counts were recorded for this clonotype. The chain has TRBV7-8 and TRBJ1-5; unclear D gene. Germline V CDR1 and CDR2: SGHVS, FQNEAQ. Trimming left V 5 bases short and J 2 bases short, with 19 bases between. The CDR3 contains 17 residues. The CDR3 loop reads CASSGEPWAEGNQPQHF. CDR3 DNA sequence: TGTGCCAGCAGCGGCGAGCCCTGGGCAGAGGGCAATCAGCCCCAGCATTTT.

J is TRBJ1-1 and V is TRBV5-1, with no clear D. V gave up 1 base and J gave up 3 bases, with 10 bases separating them. Germline V gives CDR1 SGHRS, CDR2 YFSETQ. This CDR3 spans 14 amino acids. CDR3 in amino acids: CASSLYRPDTEAFF. CDR3 DNA: TGCGCCAGCAGCTTGTACCGCCCGGACACTGAAGCTTTCTTT.